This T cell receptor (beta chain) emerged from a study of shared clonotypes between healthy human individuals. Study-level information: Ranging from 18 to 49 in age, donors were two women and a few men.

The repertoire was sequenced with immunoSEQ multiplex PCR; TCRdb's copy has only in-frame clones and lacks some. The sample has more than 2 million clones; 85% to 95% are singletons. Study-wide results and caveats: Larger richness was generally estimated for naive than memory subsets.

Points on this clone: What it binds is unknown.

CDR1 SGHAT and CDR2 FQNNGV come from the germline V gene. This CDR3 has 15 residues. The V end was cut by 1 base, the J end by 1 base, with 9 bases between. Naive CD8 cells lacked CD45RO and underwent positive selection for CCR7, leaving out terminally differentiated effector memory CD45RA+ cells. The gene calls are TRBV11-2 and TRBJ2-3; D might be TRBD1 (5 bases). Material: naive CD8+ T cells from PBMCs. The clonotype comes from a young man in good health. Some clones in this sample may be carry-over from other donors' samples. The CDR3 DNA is TGTGCCAGCAGCTTAGCCCCCAGGGGCACAGATACGCAGTATTTT. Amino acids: CASSLAPRGTDTQYF.